This passage covers 22 T cell receptor beta chains from one sample sequenced in a study of shared clonotypes between healthy human individuals. TCRdb's table, derived via immunoSEQ multiplex PCR, lists solely in-frame clones and lacks some. Here the sample spans 980,000 or so clones, approximately 76% being singletons. Material for sequencing was memory CD4+ T cells sorted from blood. The subset denotes: CD45RA-negative fraction. Every receptor here comes from a man younger than 35 in good health.

The chain is built from TRBV6-5 and TRBJ1-3; D might be TRBD1 (5 bases). V dropped 0 bases and J dropped 3 bases, with 12 bases sitting between them. Germline V lookup: CDR1 MNHEY, CDR2 SVGAGI. The CDR3 contains 16 residues. This CDR3 reads CASSYSPQGYGNTIYF. Written as DNA, the CDR3 is TGTGCCAGCAGTTACTCCCCTCAGGGTTATGGAAACACCATATATTTT.

The chain carries TRBV30 and TRBJ1-5; the D is unclear. The CDR3 length is 14 residues. Germline V lookup: CDR1 GTSNPN, CDR2 SVGIG (reference sequence). Trimming shortened V by 2 bases and J by 0 bases, and 8 bases separated the two germline ends. CDR3 sequence: CAWSSINSNQPQHF. The CDR3 DNA sequence: TGTGCCTGGAGTTCAATTAATAGCAATCAGCCCCAGCATTTT.

The chain has TRBV30 and TRBJ2-7; D possibly matches TRBD1 or TRBD2 (5 bases each). Per germline, CDR1 GTSNPN and CDR2 SVGIG (reference sequence). The CDR3 sequence is 15 residues long. CDR3 sequence reads: CVGVAPSRFSYEQYF. CDR3 DNA: TGTGTGGGGGTAGCACCATCGAGGTTTTCCTACGAGCAGTACTTC. Full variable domain (remainder filled in from reference TRBV30 and TRBJ2-7): SQTIHQWPATLVQPVGSPLSLECTVEGTSNPNLYWYRQAAGRGLQLLFYSVGIGQISSEVPQNLSASRPQDRQFILSSKKLLLSDSGFYLCVGVAPSRFSYEQYFGPGTRLTVT.

The gene calls are TRBV19 and TRBJ1-2; D might be TRBD1 (5 bases). Germline loops: CDR1 LNHDA, CDR2 SQIVND (reference sequence). This CDR3 has 11 residues. Trimming stripped 8 bases from V and 5 bases from J, with 9 bases between. CDR3 protein: CASGQGYGYTF. CDR3 bases: TGTGCCAGTGGTCAGGGATATGGCTACACCTTC.

This clone was detected a few times. This chain joins TRBV28 and TRBJ2-1, with D tentatively TRBD2 (5 bases). Germline values: CDR1 MDHEN, CDR2 SYDVKM. CDR3 length: 15 residues. V was cut by 7 bases and J by 8 bases, with 21 bases left in between. The CDR3 coding sequence is TGTGCCAGCACCAAGAGAGGAGCCGGGGTCGATGAGCAGTTCTTC. As protein: CASTKRGAGVDEQFF. Full variable domain (rest looked up from reference TRBV28 and TRBJ2-1): DVKVTQSSRYLVKRTGEKVFLECVQDMDHENMFWYRQDPGLGLRLIYFSYDVKMKEKGDIPEGYSVSREKKERFSLILESASTNQTSMYLCASTKRGAGVDEQFFGPGTRLTVL.

Note on this clone: Other DNA sequences in the sample encode the same CDR3. The chain combines TRBV5-1 with TRBJ1-2; D is perhaps TRBD1 (6 bases). The CDR3 covers 13 residues. Germline V CDR1 and CDR2: SGHRS, YFSETQ. The V end lost 4 bases, the J end lost 2 bases, and 9 bases lay between the germline ends. The CDR3 DNA sequence: TGCGCCAGCAGCCCCGGGACAAACTATGGCTACACCTTC. This encodes CASSPGTNYGYTF.

The chain couples TRBV29-1 to TRBJ2-7; 9 positions agree with TRBD1. Germline values: CDR1 SQVTM, CDR2 ANQGSEA. The CDR3 loop spans 13 amino acids. V dropped 6 bases and J dropped 7; count of bases not matched to a gene: 10. The CDR3 spells CSVHHGQGREQYF. CDR3 in DNA: TGCAGCGTCCACCATGGACAGGGGCGTGAGCAGTACTTC.

The V and J genes are TRBV5-1 and TRBJ2-3; TRBD2 aligns across 13 bases. Germline CDR1 reads SGHRS; CDR2 reads YFSETQ. The V gene end was trimmed by 4 bases and the J gene end by 1 base; junction bases not matched to a gene: 6. The CDR3 runs to 17 residues. The CDR3 is CASSIGTSGVGTDTQYF. The CDR3, as DNA: TGCGCCAGCAGCATCGGGACTAGCGGGGTGGGCACAGATACGCAGTATTTT.

This clone was counted once. The gene calls are TRBV7-2 and TRBJ1-6; D may be TRBD1 (5 bases). Germline CDR1 is SGHTA and CDR2 is FQGNSA. The CDR3 runs 15 residues. V dropped 5 bases and J dropped 0 bases, with 8 bases sitting between them. The CDR3 region is CASSRQSSYNSPLHF. The CDR3 DNA is TGTGCCAGCAGCCGACAGAGCTCCTATAATTCACCCCTCCACTTT.

Of note for this clone: Other DNA sequences within the sample encode an identical CDR3. This chain uses TRBV5-1 with TRBJ2-2; TRBD2 aligns across 11 bases. Per germline, CDR1 SGHRS and CDR2 YFSETQ. V trimming: 0 bases; J trimming: 4 bases; junction bases outside the gene matches: 2. This CDR3 is built from 16 residues. This CDR3 reads CASSLVTSGSTGELFF. The DNA for the CDR3 is TGCGCCAGCAGCTTGGTAACTAGCGGGAGCACCGGGGAGCTGTTTTTT.

The rearrangement uses TRBV18 and TRBJ2-2, with 11 positions matching TRBD1. Per the germline V gene, CDR1 is KGHSH and CDR2 is LQKENI. This CDR3 comprises 17 residues. J gave up 0 bases and V 3 bases, and 3 bases lay outside the gene matches. The CDR3: CASSPGDRGSNTGELFF. DNA for the CDR3: TGTGCCAGCTCACCGGGGGACAGGGGGTCGAACACCGGGGAGCTGTTTTTT.

This clone has only one observation. The CDR3 spells CASSIRSGRAQETQYF. CDR3 bases: TGTGCCAGCAGCATTAGGAGTGGCCGAGCCCAAGAGACCCAGTACTTC. This rearrangement joins TRBV28 to TRBJ2-5; D unclear. The CDR3 contains 16 residues. Germline-derived CDR1 and CDR2 are MDHEN and SYDVKM. The V and J ends lost 6 bases and 1 base respectively, with 18 bases between them.

V is TRBV30 and J is TRBJ2-5, with TRBD2 matching over 10 bases. CDR1 is GTSNPN and CDR2 is SVGIG in the germline V gene (reference sequence). This CDR3 spans 16 amino acids. J was trimmed by 4 bases and V by 2 bases; bases with no gene match: 10. DNA for the CDR3: TGTGCCTGGAGTAGTAGCGGGGGGTTAAATAGAGAGACCCAGTACTTC. The encoded protein is CAWSSSGGLNRETQYF. The full variable domain, rest sourced from reference TRBV30 and TRBJ2-5, is SQTIHQWPATLVQPVGSPLSLECTVEGTSNPNLYWYRQAAGRGLQLLFYSVGIGQISSEVPQNLSASRPQDRQFILSSKKLLLSDSGFYLCAWSSSGGLNRETQYFGPGTRLLVL.

This rearrangement joins TRBV21-1 to TRBJ2-7; the D call TRBD1 from the table was never checked on the DNA. TRBV21-1 is annotated as a pseudogene. There are 12 residues in the CDR3. DNA for the CDR3: TGTGCCAGCAGAGACAAGGGGTACGAGCAGTACTTC. Residues: CASRDKGYEQYF.

This chain connects TRBV30 to TRBJ1-4; D remains ambiguous. Germline V gives CDR1 GTSNPN, CDR2 SVGIG (reference sequence). V dropped 0 bases and J dropped 4 bases, with 6 bases sitting between them. The CDR3 extends over 13 amino acids. In DNA, the CDR3 is TGTGCCTGGAGTGTACAAATTAATGAAAAACTGTTTTTT. It encodes CAWSVQINEKLFF.

V gene TRBV27 combines with J gene TRBJ1-2, with unresolved D. Trimming shortened V by 8 bases and J by 9 bases, and 19 bases separated the two germline ends. From germline, CDR1 is MNHEY and CDR2 SMNVEV (reference sequence). This CDR3 is 13 amino acids long. The CDR3 DNA reads as TGTGCCAGCCGGGGAGACCCAATTAATCGCTACACCTTC. Translation gives CASRGDPINRYTF.

The gene calls are TRBV5-1 and TRBJ2-1; 11 bases fit TRBD2. Germline lookup yields CDR1 SGHRS and CDR2 YFSETQ. V gave up 2 bases and J gave up 7 bases; unmatched junction bases: 8. The CDR3 runs to 16 residues. CDR3 in DNA: TGCGCCAGCAGCTTCATAGCGGGAGGGCCGGGGAATGAGCAGTTCTTC. Translated: CASSFIAGGPGNEQFF.

With regard to this clone: This CDR3 is also generated by other DNA sequences in the sample. The chain couples TRBV7-2 to TRBJ1-1; D gene unclear. The V end lost 5 bases, the J end lost 1 base, and 8 bases lay between the germline ends. The CDR3 is 13 residues long. CDR1 is SGHTA and CDR2 is FQGNSA in the germline V gene. CDR3 DNA sequence: TGTGCCAGCAGCCCGTACAAGAACACTGAAGCTTTCTTT. Its protein product is CASSPYKNTEAFF.

V usage is TRBV10-3 and J usage is TRBJ2-1, with D possibly matching TRBD2 (6 bases). This CDR3 has 13 residues. Deletions cut 0 bases from V and 10 bases from J, with 10 bases between. The germline V gene encodes CDR1 ENHRY and CDR2 SYGVKD. The CDR3 is CAISESEGNEQFF. CDR3 nucleotides: TGTGCCATCAGTGAGTCGGAGGGGAACGAGCAGTTCTTC.

This chain uses TRBV29-1 with TRBJ2-1, with D tentatively TRBD2 (6 bases). Germline CDR1 is SQVTM and CDR2 is ANQGSEA. The length of the CDR3 is 14 residues. The V end lost 5 bases, the J end lost 6 bases, and 17 bases lay between the germline ends. The CDR3 nucleotides read TGCAGCGTTCACTCTGGGCAGGGAGGCAATGAGCAGTTCTTC. Protein: CSVHSGQGGNEQFF.

The rearrangement links TRBV5-1 to TRBJ2-5; TRBD2 aligns across 16 bases. CDR1 is SGHRS and CDR2 is YFSETQ in the germline V gene. Losses at the gene ends were 4 bases for V and 4 bases for J; bases not matched to a gene: 7. This CDR3 is built from 17 residues. The CDR3 DNA reads as TGCGCCAGCAGCCCGGGACTAGCGGGAGGGCCAGCAGAGACCCAGTACTTC. Its translation: CASSPGLAGGPAETQYF. The full variable domain, completed using reference TRBV5-1 and TRBJ2-5, is KAGVTQTPRYLIKTRGQQVTLSCSPISGHRSVSWYQQTPGQGLQFLFEYFSETQRNKGNFPGRFSGRQFSNSRSEMNVSTLELGDSALYLCASSPGLAGGPAETQYFGPGTRLLVL.

This chain links TRBV18 with TRBJ1-4; 7 nucleotides align to TRBD1. This CDR3 is built from 15 residues. Looked up from germline, CDR1 is KGHSH and CDR2 is LQKENI. V lost 5 bases and J lost 4; bases outside the gene matches: 7. As DNA, the CDR3 is TGTGCCAGCTCATCCCGGGACAGCCTTAATGAAAAACTGTTTTTT. This codes for CASSSRDSLNEKLFF.